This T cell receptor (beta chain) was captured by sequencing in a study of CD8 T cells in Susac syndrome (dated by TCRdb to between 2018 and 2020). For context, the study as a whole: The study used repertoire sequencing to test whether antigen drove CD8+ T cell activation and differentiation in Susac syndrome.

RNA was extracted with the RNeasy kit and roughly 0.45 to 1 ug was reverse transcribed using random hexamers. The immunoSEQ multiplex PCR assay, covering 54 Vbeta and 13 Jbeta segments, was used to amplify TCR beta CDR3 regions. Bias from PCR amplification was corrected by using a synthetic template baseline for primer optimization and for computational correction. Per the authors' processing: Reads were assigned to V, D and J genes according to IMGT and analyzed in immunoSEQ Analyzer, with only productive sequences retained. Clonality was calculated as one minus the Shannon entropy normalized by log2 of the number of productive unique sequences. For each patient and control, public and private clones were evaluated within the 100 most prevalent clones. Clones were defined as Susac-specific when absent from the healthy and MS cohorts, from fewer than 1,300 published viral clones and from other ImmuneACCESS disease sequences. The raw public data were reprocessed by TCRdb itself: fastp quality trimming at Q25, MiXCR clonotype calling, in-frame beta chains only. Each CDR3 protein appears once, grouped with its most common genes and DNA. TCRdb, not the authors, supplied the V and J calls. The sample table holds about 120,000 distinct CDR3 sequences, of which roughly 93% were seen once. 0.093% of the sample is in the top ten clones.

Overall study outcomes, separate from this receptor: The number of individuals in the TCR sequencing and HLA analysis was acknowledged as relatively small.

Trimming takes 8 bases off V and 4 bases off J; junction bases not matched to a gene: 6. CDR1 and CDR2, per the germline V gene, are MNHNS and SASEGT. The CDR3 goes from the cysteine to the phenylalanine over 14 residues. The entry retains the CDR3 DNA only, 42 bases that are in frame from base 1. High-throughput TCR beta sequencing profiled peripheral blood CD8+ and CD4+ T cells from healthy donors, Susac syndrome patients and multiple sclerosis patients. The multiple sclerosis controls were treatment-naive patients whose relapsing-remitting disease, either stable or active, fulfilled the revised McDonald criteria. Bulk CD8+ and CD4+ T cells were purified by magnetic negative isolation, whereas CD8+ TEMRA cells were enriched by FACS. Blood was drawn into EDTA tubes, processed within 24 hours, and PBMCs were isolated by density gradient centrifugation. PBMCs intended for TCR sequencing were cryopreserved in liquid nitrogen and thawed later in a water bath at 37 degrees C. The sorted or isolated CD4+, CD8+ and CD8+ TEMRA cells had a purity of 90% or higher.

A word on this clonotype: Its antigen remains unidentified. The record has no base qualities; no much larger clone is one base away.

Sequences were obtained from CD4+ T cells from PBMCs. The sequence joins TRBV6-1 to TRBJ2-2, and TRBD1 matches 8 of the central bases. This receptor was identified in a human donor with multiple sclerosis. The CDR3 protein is CASSLGQVTGELFF. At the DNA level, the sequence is TGTGCCAGCTCTTTGGGACAGGTCACCGGGGAGCTGTTTTTT.